A single TCR beta chain is shown here with its context. The CDR3 covers 16 residues. The germline V gene has CDR1 MNHNY and CDR2 SVGAGI (reference sequence). V lost 2 bases and J lost 2; bases outside the gene matches: 8. The record originates from a study of blood T cell repertoires in COVID-19. About the research overall: Collection of acute and convalescent COVID-19 samples took place in the United States, Italy and Spain. The cDNA or gDNA used as material had been derived from T cells, B-cell-depleted T cells, or PBMCs.

Authors' methods: Estimated nucleated cell counts came from reference gene primer amplification. This table comes from immunoSEQ multiplex PCR, and its TCRdb copy is limited to in-frame clones, with some not included. V, J and clone size derive from that table, while D and trimming were established from the DNA sequence. The table has some 96,000 clones, approximately 90% seen once. The chain uses TRBV6-6 and TRBJ2-5, with 7 bases fitting TRBD1. The sample comprised peripheral blood. The clonotype was recovered from a man aged 45-60 years with active COVID-19. CDR3 protein: CASSYGPGGFQETQYF. CDR3 DNA: TGTGCCAGCAGTTACGGGCCAGGGGGATTTCAAGAGACCCAGTACTTC.